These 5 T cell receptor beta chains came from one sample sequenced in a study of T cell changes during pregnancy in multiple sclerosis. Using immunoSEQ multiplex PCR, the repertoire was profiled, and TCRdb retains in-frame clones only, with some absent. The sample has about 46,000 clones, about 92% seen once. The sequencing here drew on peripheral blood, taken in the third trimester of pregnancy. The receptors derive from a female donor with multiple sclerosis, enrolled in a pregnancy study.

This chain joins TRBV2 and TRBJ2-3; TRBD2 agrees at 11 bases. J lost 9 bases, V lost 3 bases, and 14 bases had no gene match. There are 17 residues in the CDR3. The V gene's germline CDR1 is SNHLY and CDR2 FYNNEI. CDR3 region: CASSDLGLAVTLETQYF. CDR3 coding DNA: TGTGCCAGCAGTGACCTGGGACTAGCGGTTACTTTAGAGACGCAGTATTTT.

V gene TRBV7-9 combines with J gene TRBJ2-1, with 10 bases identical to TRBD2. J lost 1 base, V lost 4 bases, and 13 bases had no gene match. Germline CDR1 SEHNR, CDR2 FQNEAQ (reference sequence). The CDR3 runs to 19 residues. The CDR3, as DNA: TGTGCCAGCAGCTCGGCTAGCGGGAGAATAAGTGGGTCCTACAATGAGCAGTTCTTC. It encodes CASSSASGRISGSYNEQFF.

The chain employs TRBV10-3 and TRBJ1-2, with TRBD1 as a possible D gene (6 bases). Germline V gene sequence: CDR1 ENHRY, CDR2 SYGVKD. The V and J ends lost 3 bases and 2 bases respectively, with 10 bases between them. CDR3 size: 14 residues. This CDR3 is CAISEQQGNYGYTF. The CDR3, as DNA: TGTGCCATCAGTGAACAACAGGGAAACTATGGCTACACCTTC.

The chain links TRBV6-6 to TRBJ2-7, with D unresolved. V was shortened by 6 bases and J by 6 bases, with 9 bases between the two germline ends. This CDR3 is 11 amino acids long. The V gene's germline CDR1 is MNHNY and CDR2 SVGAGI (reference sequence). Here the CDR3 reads CASRLRLEQYF. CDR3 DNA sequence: TGTGCCAGCAGGCTCAGACTCGAGCAGTACTTC.

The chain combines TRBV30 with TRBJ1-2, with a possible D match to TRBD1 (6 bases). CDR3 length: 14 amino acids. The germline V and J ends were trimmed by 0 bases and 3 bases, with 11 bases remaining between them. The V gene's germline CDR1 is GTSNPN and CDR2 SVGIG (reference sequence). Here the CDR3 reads CAWSVGGAYYGYTF. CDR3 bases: TGTGCCTGGAGTGTAGGGGGGGCCTACTATGGCTACACCTTC.